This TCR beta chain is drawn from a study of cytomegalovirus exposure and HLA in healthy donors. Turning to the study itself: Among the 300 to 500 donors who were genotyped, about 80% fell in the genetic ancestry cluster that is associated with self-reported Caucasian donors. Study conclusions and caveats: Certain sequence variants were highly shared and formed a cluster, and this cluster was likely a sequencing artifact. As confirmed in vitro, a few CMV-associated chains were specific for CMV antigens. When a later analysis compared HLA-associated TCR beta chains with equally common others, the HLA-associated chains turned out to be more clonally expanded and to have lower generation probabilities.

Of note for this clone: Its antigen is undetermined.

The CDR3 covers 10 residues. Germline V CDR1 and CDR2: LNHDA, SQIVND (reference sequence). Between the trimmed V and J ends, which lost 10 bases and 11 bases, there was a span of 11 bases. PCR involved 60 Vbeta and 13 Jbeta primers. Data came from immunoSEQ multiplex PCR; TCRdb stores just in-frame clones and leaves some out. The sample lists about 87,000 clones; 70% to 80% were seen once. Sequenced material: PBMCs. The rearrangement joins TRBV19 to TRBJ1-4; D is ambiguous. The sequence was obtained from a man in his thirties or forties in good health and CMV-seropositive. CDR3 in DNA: TGTGCCACCGGGCGGGAGAAACTGTTTTTT. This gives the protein CATGREKLFF.